This is a list of T cell receptor beta chains from one sample in a study of T cell responses to AZD1222 COVID-19 vaccine. Profiled with immunoSEQ multiplex PCR; TCRdb holds only in-frame clones, not every one. The data show 150,000 to 200,000 clones, just over 85% seen once. Sequencing was performed on peripheral blood, taken 28 days after the second AZD1222 dose. These receptors were collected from an adult who received the AZD1222 COVID-19 vaccine. The CDR3 runs from the conserved cysteine through the conserved F or W. Fields, in order: CDR3 protein, CDR3 DNA, D gene, V gene, clone size, J gene. D genes are given only for firm matches. Clone sizes are given selectively: once, few, many, or a class where the clone is expanded.

CDR3 protein: CASSLVGRELFF
CDR3 DNA: TGTGCCAGCAGCCTGGTAGGGAGGGAGCTGTTTTTT
D gene: .
V gene: TRBV3-1/TRBV3-2
clone size: .
J gene: TRBJ2-2

CDR3 protein: CASSSGIPKAFF
CDR3 DNA: TGTGCCAGCAGTTCTGGGATACCAAAAGCTTTCTTT
D gene: .
V gene: TRBV28
clone size: .
J gene: TRBJ1-1

CDR3 protein: CASSSVRGTEAFF
CDR3 DNA: TGTGCCAGCAGCTCAGTAAGAGGCACTGAAGCTTTCTTT
D gene: .
V gene: TRBV11-2
clone size: .
J gene: TRBJ1-1

CDR3 protein: CASSLEGPSSGANVLTF
CDR3 DNA: TGTGCCAGCAGCTTAGAGGGACCTAGCTCTGGGGCCAACGTCCTGACTTTC
D gene: .
V gene: TRBV7-2
clone size: .
J gene: TRBJ2-6

CDR3 protein: CASSLGTGGGDTEAFF
CDR3 DNA: TGTGCCAGCAGCTTAGGGACAGGGGGCGGGGACACTGAAGCTTTCTTT
D gene: TRBD1
V gene: TRBV7-8
clone size: .
J gene: TRBJ1-1

CDR3 protein: CASSTSLGYTF
CDR3 DNA: TGTGCCAGCAGCACTTCCCTGGGCTACACCTTC
D gene: .
V gene: TRBV9
clone size: .
J gene: TRBJ1-2

CDR3 protein: CASSQGQGGTEAFF
CDR3 DNA: TGTGCCAGCAGCCAAGGACAGGGTGGAACTGAAGCTTTCTTT
D gene: TRBD1
V gene: TRBV3-1/TRBV3-2
clone size: .
J gene: TRBJ1-1

CDR3 protein: CASSPRGEYNEQFF
CDR3 DNA: TGTGCCAGCTCACCACGTGGGGAGTACAATGAGCAGTTCTTC
D gene: .
V gene: TRBV18
clone size: .
J gene: TRBJ2-1

CDR3 protein: CASSRSNTGELFF
CDR3 DNA: TGTGCCAGCTCAAGGTCAAACACCGGGGAGCTGTTTTTT
D gene: .
V gene: TRBV19
clone size: .
J gene: TRBJ2-2

CDR3 protein: CASSIVSGETRELFF
CDR3 DNA: TGTGCCAGTAGTATTGTTTCAGGGGAGACCAGGGAGCTGTTTTTT
D gene: .
V gene: TRBV19
clone size: .
J gene: TRBJ2-2

CDR3 protein: CASSREMNTEAFF
CDR3 DNA: TGTGCCAGCAGCCGAGAGATGAACACTGAAGCTTTCTTT
D gene: .
V gene: TRBV7-3
clone size: few
J gene: TRBJ1-1

CDR3 protein: CASSPDREDTEAFF
CDR3 DNA: TGTGCCAGCAGCCCCGACAGGGAGGACACTGAAGCTTTCTTT
D gene: TRBD1
V gene: TRBV7-2
clone size: .
J gene: TRBJ1-1

CDR3 protein: CASSPETGVGYTF
CDR3 DNA: TGTGCCAGCAGCCCCGAGACAGGGGTCGGCTACACCTTC
D gene: TRBD1
V gene: TRBV6-2/TRBV6-3
clone size: .
J gene: TRBJ1-2

CDR3 protein: CSVADRSNTEAFF
CDR3 DNA: TGCAGCGTTGCGGACAGATCGAACACTGAAGCTTTCTTT
D gene: .
V gene: TRBV29-1
clone size: .
J gene: TRBJ1-1

CDR3 protein: CASSYSRAKNYGYTF
CDR3 DNA: TGTGCCAGCAGTTACTCGAGGGCCAAAAACTATGGCTACACCTTC
D gene: .
V gene: TRBV6-5
clone size: .
J gene: TRBJ1-2

CDR3 protein: CASSTGPQETQYF
CDR3 DNA: TGTGCCAGCAGCACAGGGCCGCAAGAGACCCAGTACTTC
D gene: .
V gene: TRBV2
clone size: .
J gene: TRBJ2-5

CDR3 protein: CASSFSLGRGGRSYEQYF
CDR3 DNA: TGTGCCAGCAGTTTCTCGTTAGGGCGGGGGGGCCGGAGCTACGAGCAGTACTTC
D gene: TRBD2
V gene: TRBV27
clone size: .
J gene: TRBJ2-7

CDR3 protein: CASSSTGPTNYGYTF
CDR3 DNA: TGTGCCAGCAGCTCAACAGGGCCGACTAACTATGGCTACACCTTC
D gene: .
V gene: TRBV7-2
clone size: .
J gene: TRBJ1-2

CDR3 protein: CASSLMTPDTQYF
CDR3 DNA: TGTGCCAGCAGTTTAATGACGCCAGATACGCAGTATTTT
D gene: .
V gene: TRBV12-3/TRBV12-4
clone size: .
J gene: TRBJ2-3

CDR3 protein: CASSLSLETGPVYGYTF
CDR3 DNA: TGCGCCAGCAGCTTGAGTCTAGAGACAGGGCCAGTCTATGGCTACACCTTC
D gene: TRBD1
V gene: TRBV5-1
clone size: .
J gene: TRBJ1-2

CDR3 protein: CASSIGGRNTGELFF
CDR3 DNA: TGTGCCAGTAGTATTGGGGGGAGGAACACCGGGGAGCTGTTTTTT
D gene: .
V gene: TRBV19
clone size: .
J gene: TRBJ2-2

CDR3 protein: CASSQDRGQGGSPLHF
CDR3 DNA: TGCGCCAGCAGCCAAGATAGAGGGCAGGGAGGCTCACCCCTCCACTTT
D gene: .
V gene: TRBV4-3
clone size: .
J gene: TRBJ1-6

CDR3 protein: CASSPASGAETQYF
CDR3 DNA: TGTGCCAGCAGCCCTGCTAGCGGGGCGGAGACCCAGTACTTC
D gene: TRBD2
V gene: TRBV28
clone size: medium-sized
J gene: TRBJ2-5

CDR3 protein: CASSSYREEKLFF
CDR3 DNA: TGTGCCAGCAGCTCGTACAGGGAGGAAAAACTGTTTTTT
D gene: .
V gene: TRBV5-4
clone size: .
J gene: TRBJ1-4

CDR3 protein: CASKPQSSTDTQYF
CDR3 DNA: TGTGCCAGCAAGCCTCAGTCTAGCACAGATACGCAGTATTTT
D gene: .
V gene: TRBV19
clone size: .
J gene: TRBJ2-3

CDR3 protein: CASSLASGRYEQYF
CDR3 DNA: TGTGCCAGCAGCTTGGCTAGCGGCCGCTACGAGCAGTACTTC
D gene: TRBD2
V gene: TRBV11-2
clone size: .
J gene: TRBJ2-7

CDR3 protein: CASSRSGPETQYF
CDR3 DNA: TGTGCCAGCAGCCGTAGCGGTCCCGAGACCCAGTACTTC
D gene: .
V gene: TRBV11-3
clone size: .
J gene: TRBJ2-5

CDR3 protein: CASSEAPGDYEQYF
CDR3 DNA: TGTGCCAGCAGTGAAGCTCCCGGAGACTACGAGCAGTACTTC
D gene: .
V gene: TRBV6-1
clone size: .
J gene: TRBJ2-7

CDR3 protein: CATSPSWARNEQFF
CDR3 DNA: TGTGCCACCAGTCCTTCATGGGCACGCAATGAGCAGTTCTTC
D gene: .
V gene: TRBV24-1
clone size: .
J gene: TRBJ2-1

CDR3 protein: CASSFGPPNSGNTIYF
CDR3 DNA: TGTGCCAGCAGCTTTGGGCCGCCGAACTCTGGAAACACCATATATTTT
D gene: .
V gene: TRBV11-3
clone size: .
J gene: TRBJ1-3

CDR3 protein: CASSERGRIANTGELFF
CDR3 DNA: TGTGCCAGCAGCGAAAGGGGGAGGATTGCGAACACCGGGGAGCTGTTTTTT
D gene: .
V gene: TRBV7-8
clone size: .
J gene: TRBJ2-2

CDR3 protein: CASSSTDYEQYF
CDR3 DNA: TGTGCCAGCAGTTCCACAGATTACGAGCAGTACTTC
D gene: .
V gene: TRBV6-6
clone size: .
J gene: TRBJ2-7

CDR3 protein: CASRDRGRQLDTGELFF
CDR3 DNA: TGTGCCAGCAGGGATAGAGGAAGACAATTAGACACCGGGGAGCTGTTTTTT
D gene: .
V gene: TRBV3-1/TRBV3-2
clone size: few
J gene: TRBJ2-2

CDR3 protein: CASSLAPRQGGEQFF
CDR3 DNA: TGTGCCAGCAGCTTAGCCCCTCGACAGGGAGGTGAGCAGTTCTTC
D gene: .
V gene: TRBV7-2
clone size: .
J gene: TRBJ2-1

CDR3 protein: CASSPTQVLNQPQHF
CDR3 DNA: TGTGCCAGCTCACCTACCCAGGTCCTCAATCAGCCCCAGCATTTT
D gene: .
V gene: TRBV18
clone size: .
J gene: TRBJ1-5

CDR3 protein: CASLRAAHQPQHF
CDR3 DNA: TGTGCCAGCCTCCGCGCAGCGCATCAGCCCCAGCATTTT
D gene: .
V gene: TRBV6-5
clone size: .
J gene: TRBJ1-5

CDR3 protein: CASSDTTKGGDTQYF
CDR3 DNA: TGTGCCAGCAGTGACACGACTAAAGGAGGAGATACGCAGTATTTT
D gene: .
V gene: TRBV25-1
clone size: .
J gene: TRBJ2-3